The T cell receptor (beta chain) described here comes from a study of beta chain features in type 1 diabetes. Study at large: Sorted cells numbering approximately 110,000,000 were examined across all samples. Study-level results: Comparison showed that naive, central memory and Treg TCRB repertoires appeared more similar among patients than among healthy donors.

The sample holds a few counts of this clone. Its antigen remains unidentified. What was sequenced were expressed TCRB transcripts, since all of the isolated RNA had been reverse transcribed. Naive, central memory and regulatory T cell samples yielded around 3.4 million reads on average. Sequenced by immunoSEQ multiplex PCR; TCRdb stores in-frame clones only, minus some. The sample has roughly 610,000 clones; roughly 15% are singletons. Each population that was sorted was more than 95% pure. This receptor was obtained from a man aged 18 to 30 in good health. Sequenced: naive CD4+ T cells from blood.

CDR3 protein: CAAYPGTGKRNEQFF. CDR3 sequence (DNA): TGTGCCGCTTACCCCGGGACAGGGAAGAGGAATGAGCAGTTCTTC. The chain recombines TRBV5-4 with TRBJ2-1; 9 bases are a match to TRBD1. The CDR3 totals 15 residues. V shed 10 bases, J shed 7 bases, and the junction held 15 bases outside the gene matches. In germline, CDR1 is SGHNT, CDR2 YYREEE (reference sequence).